These T cell receptor beta chains were read from a single sample in a study of T cells expressing NK-cell markers. TCRdb reprocessed the 5' RACE reads and reports one entry per CDR3 protein, with no DNA. Its table records some 500,000 distinct CDR3 sequences. Sequencing was carried out using blood T cells: a sorted CD56 or NKG2C T cell subset, CD4+ or CD8+ T cells, or bulk PBMC T cells (not recorded which). Receptor source: a woman between 50 and 59 years old in good health. Each CDR3 is given with its conserved first and last residue. The order of the fields is V gene, J gene, CDR3 protein.

TRBV4-1	TRBJ1-2	CASSQGGTARNYGYTF
TRBV7-9	TRBJ2-1	CASSPYPNEQFF
TRBV20-1	TRBJ2-7	CSARRLAGDIYEQYF
TRBV19	TRBJ1-1	CASTDLLNTEAFF
TRBV4-1	TRBJ1-2	CASSQWGQGNGYTF
TRBV10-3	TRBJ2-1	CAPSGGRLSEQFF
TRBV5-1	TRBJ2-2	CASMFSGTGELFF
TRBV6-5	TRBJ2-7	CASGPTGNREQYF
TRBV4-2	TRBJ2-7	CASSQDPGAYEQYF
TRBV10-3	TRBJ2-7	CAISGLDGTYEQYF
TRBV27	TRBJ2-2	CASSLQIAGTGELFF
TRBV15	TRBJ2-2	CATSQRQANTGELFF
TRBV2	TRBJ1-2	CASNTGNYGYTF
TRBV12-3/TRBV12-4	TRBJ2-5	CASSLAGGPLRAQYF
TRBV19	TRBJ2-7	CASSILGQGKLEQYF
TRBV5-1	TRBJ2-3	CASSWTVTDTQYF
TRBV27	TRBJ2-2	CASSLSRGPNTGELFF
TRBV24-1	TRBJ2-1	CATSQQGLVNEQFF
TRBV3-1	TRBJ2-1	CASSQRGPGLLIEQFF
TRBV14	TRBJ1-2	CASSSPSTAIGGGYTF
TRBV12-3/TRBV12-4	TRBJ1-1	CASSPDRGGTEAFF
TRBV5-1	TRBJ2-2	CASSLAVWDGTGELFF
TRBV20-1	TRBJ2-3	CSATSGRASRDTQYF
TRBV24-1	TRBJ1-5	CATSDPRDSKNQPQHF
TRBV12-5	TRBJ1-2	CASGLPKDRVYGYTF
TRBV7-9	TRBJ2-1	CASRSSGSYHEQFF
TRBV29-1	TRBJ2-7	CSVVGTGVSYEQYF
TRBV18	TRBJ1-1	CASSPIQRGVDTEAFF
TRBV12-3/TRBV12-4	TRBJ2-1	CASSLAQSRVLFF
TRBV11-3	TRBJ2-1	CASSPDRGTYNEQFF
TRBV19	TRBJ2-1	CASTPNRGSYNEQFF
TRBV20-1	TRBJ1-1	CSASLGVGRNTEAFF
TRBV6-5	TRBJ2-2	CATNPGQGYPGELFF
TRBV18	TRBJ2-3	CASSLKQFTDTQYF
TRBV4-1	TRBJ2-1	CASSQVSSVYNEQFF
TRBV20-1	TRBJ2-1	CSAPTGTLSQFF
TRBV29-1	TRBJ2-3	CSVESGPGDTQYF
TRBV29-1	TRBJ2-2	CSVGVPRVGGELFF
TRBV5-1	TRBJ1-1	CASSPTNQGFGEAFF
TRBV24-1	TRBJ2-1	CATSDQTGTMEFF
TRBV5-8	TRBJ2-1	CASSYGTVSFNEQFF
TRBV11-2	TRBJ1-6	CASSLWDVGKSYNSPLHF